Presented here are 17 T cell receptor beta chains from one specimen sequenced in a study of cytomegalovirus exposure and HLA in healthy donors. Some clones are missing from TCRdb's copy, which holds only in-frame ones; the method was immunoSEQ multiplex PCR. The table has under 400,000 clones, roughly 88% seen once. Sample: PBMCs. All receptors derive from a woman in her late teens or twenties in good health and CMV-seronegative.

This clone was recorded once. In DNA form, the CDR3 reads TGTGCCATCAGTGAGCTCGGGACAATCGGGCAGCCCCAGCATTTT. It yields the protein CAISELGTIGQPQHF. The chain carries TRBV10-3 and TRBJ1-5, with D perhaps TRBD1 (6 bases). V was cut by 2 bases and J by 7 bases, with 15 bases left in between. Germline assignment: CDR1 ENHRY and CDR2 SYGVKD. The CDR3 totals 15 residues.

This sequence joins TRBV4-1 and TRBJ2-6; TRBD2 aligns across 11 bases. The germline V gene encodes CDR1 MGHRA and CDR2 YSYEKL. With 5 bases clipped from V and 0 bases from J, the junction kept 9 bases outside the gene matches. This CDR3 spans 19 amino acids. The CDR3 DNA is TGCGCCAGCAGCGGCCTGGGACTAGCGGACCCCTCTGGGGCCAACGTCCTGACTTTC. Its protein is CASSGLGLADPSGANVLTF.

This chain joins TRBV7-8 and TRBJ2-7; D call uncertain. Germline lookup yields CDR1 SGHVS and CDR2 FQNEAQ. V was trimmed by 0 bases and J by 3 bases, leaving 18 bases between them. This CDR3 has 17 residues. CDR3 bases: TGTGCCAGCAGCTTAGCGAGTGGGCAGAGATTTAGCTACGAGCAGTACTTC. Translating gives CASSLASGQRFSYEQYF.

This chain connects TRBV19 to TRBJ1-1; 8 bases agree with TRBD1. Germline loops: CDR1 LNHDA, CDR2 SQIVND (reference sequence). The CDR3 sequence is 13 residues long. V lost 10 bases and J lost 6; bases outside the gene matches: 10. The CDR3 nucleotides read TGTGCCACCAAAAGACAGGGGTTGTCTGAAGCTTTCTTT. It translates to CATKRQGLSEAFF.

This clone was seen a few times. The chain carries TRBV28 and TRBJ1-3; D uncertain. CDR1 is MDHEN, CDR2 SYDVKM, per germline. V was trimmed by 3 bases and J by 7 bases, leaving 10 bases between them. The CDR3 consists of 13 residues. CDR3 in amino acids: CASSLGGWNTIYF. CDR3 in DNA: TGTGCCAGCAGTTTGGGCGGGTGGAACACCATATATTTT. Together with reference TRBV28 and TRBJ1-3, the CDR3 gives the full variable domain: DVKVTQSSRYLVKRTGEKVFLECVQDMDHENMFWYRQDPGLGLRLIYFSYDVKMKEKGDIPEGYSVSREKKERFSLILESASTNQTSMYLCASSLGGWNTIYFGEGSWLTVV.

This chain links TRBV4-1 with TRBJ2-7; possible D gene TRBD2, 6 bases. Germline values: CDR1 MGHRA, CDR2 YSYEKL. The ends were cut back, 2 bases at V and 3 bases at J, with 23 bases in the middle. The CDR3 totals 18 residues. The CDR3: CASSQPRDFQSLNYEQYF. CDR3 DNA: TGCGCCAGCAGCCAACCCAGGGACTTCCAGAGCTTGAACTACGAGCAGTACTTC.

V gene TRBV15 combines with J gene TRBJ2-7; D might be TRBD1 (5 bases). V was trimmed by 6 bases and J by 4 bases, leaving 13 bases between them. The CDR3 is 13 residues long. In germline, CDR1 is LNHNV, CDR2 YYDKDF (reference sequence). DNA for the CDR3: TGTGCCACCAGTAGGGGAAAGGAATACGAGCAGTACTTC. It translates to CATSRGKEYEQYF.

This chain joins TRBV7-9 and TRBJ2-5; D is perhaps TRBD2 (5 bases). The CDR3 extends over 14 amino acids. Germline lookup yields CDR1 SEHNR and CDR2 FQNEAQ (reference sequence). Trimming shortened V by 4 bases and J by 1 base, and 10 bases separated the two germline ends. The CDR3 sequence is CASSSGSFQETQYF. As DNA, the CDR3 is TGTGCCAGCAGCTCTGGGAGTTTCCAAGAGACCCAGTACTTC.

The CDR3 loop reads CASRNDRGQVEWQYF. CDR3 nucleotide sequence: TGTGCCAGCAGGAACGACAGGGGGCAGGTGGAGTGGCAGTACTTC. The gene calls are TRBV2 and TRBJ2-7; 10 positions match TRBD1. J was trimmed by 9 bases and V by 6 bases; bases with no gene match: 14. The CDR3 has 15 amino acids. In germline, CDR1 is SNHLY, CDR2 FYNNEI.

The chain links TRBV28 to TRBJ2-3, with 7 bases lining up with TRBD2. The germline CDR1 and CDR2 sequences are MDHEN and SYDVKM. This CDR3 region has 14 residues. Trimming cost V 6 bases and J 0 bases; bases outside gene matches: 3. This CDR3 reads CASSLAASTDTQYF. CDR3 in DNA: TGTGCCAGCAGCCTAGCGGCTAGCACAGATACGCAGTATTTT.

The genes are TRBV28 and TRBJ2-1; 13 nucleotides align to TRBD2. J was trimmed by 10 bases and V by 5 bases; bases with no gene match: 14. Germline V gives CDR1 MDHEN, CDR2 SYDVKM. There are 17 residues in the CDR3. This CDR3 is CASSPQLAGGPNYEQFF. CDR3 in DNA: TGTGCCAGCAGTCCTCAACTAGCGGGAGGGCCGAATTACGAGCAGTTCTTC.

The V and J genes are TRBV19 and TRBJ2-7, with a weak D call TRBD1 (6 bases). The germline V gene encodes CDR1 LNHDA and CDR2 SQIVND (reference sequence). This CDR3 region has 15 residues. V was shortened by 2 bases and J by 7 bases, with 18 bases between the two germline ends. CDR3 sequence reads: CASSINMGTTREQYF. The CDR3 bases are TGTGCCAGTAGTATAAATATGGGGACAACTCGGGAGCAGTACTTC. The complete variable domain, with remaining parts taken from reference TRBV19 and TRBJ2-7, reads DGGITQSPKYLFRKEGQNVTLSCEQNLNHDAMYWYRQDPGQGLRLIYYSQIVNDFQKGDIAEGYSVSREKKESFPLTVTSAQKNPTAFYLCASSINMGTTREQYFGPGTRLTVT.

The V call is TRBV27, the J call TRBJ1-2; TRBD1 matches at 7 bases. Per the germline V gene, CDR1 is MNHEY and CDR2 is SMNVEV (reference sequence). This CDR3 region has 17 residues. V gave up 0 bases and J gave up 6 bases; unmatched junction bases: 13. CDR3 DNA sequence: TGTGCCAGCAGTTTATCGAGAGCCGGAGGGGGCAAAAATGGCTACACCTTC. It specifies CASSLSRAGGGKNGYTF.

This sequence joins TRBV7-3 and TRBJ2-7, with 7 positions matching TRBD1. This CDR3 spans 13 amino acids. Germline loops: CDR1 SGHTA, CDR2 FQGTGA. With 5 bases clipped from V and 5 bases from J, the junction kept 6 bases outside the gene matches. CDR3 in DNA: TGTGCCAGCAGCCCCCAGACAGGGAACGAGCAGTACTTC. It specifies CASSPQTGNEQYF.

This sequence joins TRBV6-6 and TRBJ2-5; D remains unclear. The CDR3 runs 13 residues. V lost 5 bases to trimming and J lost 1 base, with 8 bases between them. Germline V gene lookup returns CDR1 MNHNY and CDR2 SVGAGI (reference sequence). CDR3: CASSPTIQETQYF. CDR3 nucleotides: TGTGCCAGCAGTCCCACAATCCAAGAGACCCAGTACTTC.

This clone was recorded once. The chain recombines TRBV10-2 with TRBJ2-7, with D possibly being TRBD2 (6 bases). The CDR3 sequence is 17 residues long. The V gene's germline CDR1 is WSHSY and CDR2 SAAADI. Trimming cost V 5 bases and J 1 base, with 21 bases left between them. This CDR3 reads CASSFSAGGNISYEQYF. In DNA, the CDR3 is TGCGCCAGCAGTTTTTCAGCGGGTGGCAATATATCCTACGAGCAGTACTTC.

The CDR3 protein is CASSTEQPNEKLFF. As DNA, the CDR3 is TGTGCCAGCAGCACAGAGCAGCCTAATGAAAAACTGTTTTTT. The J gene is TRBJ1-4, the V gene TRBV7-9; no reliable D call. The CDR3 is 14 amino acids. CDR1 is SEHNR and CDR2 is FQNEAQ in the germline V gene (reference sequence). Deletions cut 5 bases from V and 3 bases from J, with 10 bases between.